The text below deals with one TCR beta chain. Its antigen is undetermined. Clones were read by immunoSEQ multiplex PCR, and TCRdb kept only the in-frame ones, dropping some. The sample shows just under 65,000 clones, roughly nine tenths of them seen only once. These data are taken from a study of OX40 agonist ivuxolimab in advanced cancers. Cycle 7 day 1, cycle 4 day 1, and baseline were the timepoints at which blood was sampled. Overall study findings and caveats: By week 6 at 0.1 to 3.0 mg/kg, blood CD4+ and CD8+ T cells had expanded clonally. In CD8+ T cells, expanded clones were on average more numerous than in CD4+.

The source was CD4+ or CD8+ T cells sorted from blood, collected in a trial of the OX40 agonist ivuxolimab. The TCR was taken from an adult with an advanced solid tumor such as melanoma, head and neck, liver or kidney cancer.

The CDR3 coding sequence is TGTGCCAGCTCGGACAGGCAGGGTAACACTGAAGCTTTCTTT. Its translation is CASSDRQGNTEAFF. The rearrangement links TRBV19 to TRBJ1-1, with TRBD1 identical over 7 bases. The CDR3 consists of 14 residues. CDR1 and CDR2 from the germline V gene are LNHDA and SQIVND (reference sequence). V was clipped by 9 bases and J by 2 bases; unmatched bases: 9.